Described below is a single TCR beta chain sequence and its context. This CDR3 is built from 17 residues. Trimming stripped 1 base from V and 1 base from J, with 19 bases between. From germline, CDR1 is GTSNPN and CDR2 SVGIG (reference sequence). Isolated RNA was reverse transcribed into cDNA used as the sequencing template. Using immunoSEQ multiplex PCR, the repertoire was profiled, and TCRdb retains in-frame clones only, with some absent. The table records over 250,000 clones, 45% to 70% of them present only once. This specimen comes from a study of CD8+ T cells in alopecia areata. The treatment: oral pan-JAK inhibitor, 5-10 mg twice daily.

The chain has TRBV30 and TRBJ1-1; no reliable D call. This receptor was obtained from a human donor with alopecia areata. The sequencing here drew on CD4+ T cells sorted from blood, taken between weeks 51 and 52, from a patient treated with tofacitinib. CDR3 in DNA: TGTGCCTGGAGTGGCTTCCACAGACCCCGAACGAACACTGAAGCTTTCTTT. Its protein product is CAWSGFHRPRTNTEAFF.